The 28 T cell receptor beta chains below all came from one sample that was sequenced in a study of cytomegalovirus exposure and HLA in healthy donors. Both 60 Vbeta primers and 13 Jbeta primers went into the PCR. TCRdb's table, derived via immunoSEQ multiplex PCR, lists solely in-frame clones and lacks some. The sample lists about 190,000 clones; roughly four fifths were seen once. The sequencing input was PBMCs. The receptors shown here come from a woman between 25 and 40 years old in good health and CMV-seropositive.

Only a few counts were recorded for this clone. The chain combines TRBV6-5 with TRBJ1-5; D not certain. Trimming took off 5 bases at V and 0 bases at J, with 8 bases between the two ends. Germline V lookup: CDR1 MNHEY, CDR2 SVGAGI. This CDR3 is built from 14 residues. The CDR3 loop reads CASSDGNSNQPQHF. Here the CDR3 DNA reads TGTGCCAGCAGTGACGGGAATAGCAATCAGCCCCAGCATTTT.

The table lists this clone with a few counts. The chain links TRBV7-9 to TRBJ1-1; D uncertain. Trimming pared 1 base from V and 6 bases from J, leaving 9 bases between. From germline, CDR1 is SEHNR and CDR2 FQNEAQ (reference sequence). This CDR3 spans 13 amino acids. CDR3 DNA sequence: TGTGCCAGCAGCTTAGAATCCGCGTCTGAAGCTTTCTTT. Translated: CASSLESASEAFF. The variable domain in full, with the rest retrieved from reference TRBV7-9 and TRBJ1-1, is DTGVSQNPRHKITKRGQNVTFRCDPISEHNRLYWYRQTLGQGPEFLTYFQNEAQLEKSRLLSDRFSAERPKGSFSTLEIQRTEQGDSAMYLCASSLESASEAFFGQGTRLTVV.

The J gene is TRBJ1-4, the V gene TRBV4-1; D uncertain. V shed 1 base and J shed 14 bases, with 11 bases lying between them. This CDR3 is built from 12 residues. Per germline, CDR1 MGHRA and CDR2 YSYEKL. The CDR3 spells CASSQVGSRLFF. The CDR3, as DNA: TGCGCCAGCAGCCAAGTAGGTTCGCGGCTGTTTTTT.

This clone was seen a handful of times. This rearrangement joins TRBV29-1 to TRBJ1-1; D gene unclear. V gave up 2 bases and J gave up 6 bases, with 10 bases separating them. The CDR3 covers 12 residues. CDR1 and CDR2 (germline): SQVTM, ANQGSEA. CDR3 in amino acids: CSVEFGGAEAFF. The CDR3 coding sequence is TGCAGCGTTGAATTCGGAGGCGCTGAAGCTTTCTTT.

The chain joins TRBV4-1 to TRBJ2-5; D is possibly TRBD1 (6 bases). This CDR3 region has 15 residues. Germline V gives CDR1 MGHRA, CDR2 YSYEKL. V lost 0 bases to trimming and J lost 3 bases, with 11 bases between them. The CDR3: CASSQDPRGEETQYF. Written as DNA, the CDR3 is TGCGCCAGCAGCCAAGACCCCAGGGGAGAAGAGACCCAGTACTTC.

The chain is built from TRBV6-4 and TRBJ2-2; 8 bases match TRBD2. The CDR3 contains 15 residues. CDR1 is MRHNA, CDR2 SNTAGT, per germline. With V trimmed by 0 bases and J by 4 bases, 1 base remained unmatched. CDR3 DNA: TGTGCCAGCAGTGACTCTCGGGAGGGCACCGGGGAGCTGTTTTTT. Translating gives CASSDSREGTGELFF.

This sequence joins TRBV4-1 and TRBJ2-7, with 14 positions matching TRBD2. V dropped 0 bases and J dropped 4; count of bases not matched to a gene: 8. The length of the CDR3 is 18 residues. The germline V gene encodes CDR1 MGHRA and CDR2 YSYEKL. As DNA, the CDR3 is TGCGCCAGCAGCCAAGATATAGTGGGGACTAGCGGGAGATACGAGCAGTACTTC. It specifies CASSQDIVGTSGRYEQYF.

The J gene is TRBJ1-1, the V gene TRBV19, with 7 bases identical to TRBD1. V was pared by 5 bases and J by 7 bases, with 7 bases of the junction left unmatched. This CDR3 is built from 13 residues. Per germline, CDR1 LNHDA and CDR2 SQIVND (reference sequence). The CDR3 is CASSLPGQIEAFF. The DNA of the CDR3 is TGTGCCAGTAGTCTTCCGGGACAGATTGAAGCTTTCTTT.

This chain joins TRBV5-4 and TRBJ2-2; 10 bases align to TRBD1. Germline CDR1 reads SGHNT; CDR2 reads YYREEE (reference sequence). V trimming: 5 bases; J trimming: 7 bases; junction bases outside the gene matches: 5. This CDR3 is built from 14 residues. The CDR3 region is CASRTGGSGGELFF. The CDR3 region has the DNA TGTGCCAGCAGGACAGGGGGCAGCGGCGGGGAGCTGTTTTTT.

This clone was recorded a few times. J is TRBJ2-2 and V is TRBV19; tentatively, D is TRBD2 (7 bases). CDR1 and CDR2 from the germline V gene are LNHDA and SQIVND (reference sequence). The V end was cut by 5 bases, the J end by 6 bases, with 22 bases between. There are 17 residues in the CDR3. The CDR3 protein is CASSAPTGRLAAGELFF. DNA of the CDR3: TGTGCCAGTAGTGCGCCAACAGGGAGGCTAGCGGCCGGGGAGCTGTTTTTT.

V and J are TRBV12-2 and TRBJ1-1; the table's TRBD1 call for D was not verified on the DNA. TRBV12-2 is a pseudogene segment. This CDR3 is built from 16 residues. The CDR3 DNA sequence: TGTGCAAGTCGCTTAATTTACAGGGGGAAAAGCACTGAAGCTTTCTTT. Its translation is CASRLIYRGKSTEAFF.

This clone was found once. V gene TRBV19 combines with J gene TRBJ1-4; D uncertain. Looked up from germline, CDR1 is LNHDA and CDR2 is SQIVND (reference sequence). The CDR3 has 16 amino acids. Trimming shortened V by 6 bases and J by 0 bases, and 14 bases separated the two germline ends. CDR3 nucleotide sequence: TGTGCCAGTAGCAGTACCCGGGGATCAACTAATGAAAAACTGTTTTTT. Residues: CASSSTRGSTNEKLFF.

The chain employs TRBV5-8 and TRBJ2-5, with TRBD1 matching over 7 bases. Trimming took 3 bases from V and 11 from J; bases not matched to a gene: 16. The germline V gene encodes CDR1 SGHTS and CDR2 YDEGEE. The CDR3 loop spans 15 amino acids. The CDR3 DNA reads as TGTGCCAGCAGCTACGGAGACAGGGCGCCGGGGAAGCAGTACTTC. This translates into CASSYGDRAPGKQYF.

This clone was seen a handful of times. The chain has TRBV6-4 and TRBJ2-3; the match to TRBD2 covers 7 bases. There are 14 residues in the CDR3. The V gene end was trimmed by 4 bases and the J gene end by 3 bases; junction bases not matched to a gene: 4. Germline CDR1 reads MRHNA; CDR2 reads SNTAGT. The CDR3 protein is CASSVAGETDTQYF. Written as DNA, the CDR3 is TGTGCCAGCAGTGTCGCGGGAGAGACAGATACGCAGTATTTT.

V gene TRBV7-8 combines with J gene TRBJ1-1; maybe TRBD1 (5 bases). The V gene's germline CDR1 is SGHVS and CDR2 FQNEAQ. The V end was cut by 5 bases, the J end by 0 bases, with 16 bases between. This CDR3 has 16 amino acids. The CDR3 nucleotides are TGTGCCAGCAGCCCTTACGGGGGGGTTTTGAACACTGAAGCTTTCTTT. Protein product: CASSPYGGVLNTEAFF.

In its sample, this clone was seen once. The chain employs TRBV28 and TRBJ2-2, with 12 bases matching TRBD2. The junction had 7 bases not matched to a gene; V was cut back by 5 bases and J by 9 bases. The CDR3 totals 15 residues. Germline CDR1 MDHEN, CDR2 SYDVKM. CDR3 sequence: CASSPGTSGFRELFF. CDR3 in DNA: TGTGCCAGCAGTCCTGGGACTAGCGGGTTCCGGGAGCTGTTTTTT.

The CDR3 region has the DNA TGTGCCAGCAGCCCAGACAGGGGGCGTATGGGGTACGAGCAGTACTTC. Encoded protein: CASSPDRGRMGYEQYF. The chain is built from TRBV11-2 and TRBJ2-7; 10 bases line up with TRBD1. This CDR3 comprises 16 residues. V was pared by 5 bases and J by 4 bases, with 11 bases of the junction left unmatched. Germline assignment: CDR1 SGHAT and CDR2 FQNNGV.

The gene calls are TRBV14 and TRBJ1-1; perhaps TRBD1 as D (5 bases). V was pared by 1 base and J by 0 bases, with 9 bases between. The CDR3 sequence is 15 residues long. The germline V gene encodes CDR1 SGHDN and CDR2 FVKESK. The DNA of the CDR3 is TGTGCCAGCAGCCAAGGGGGCCGGATGAACACTGAAGCTTTCTTT. This translates into CASSQGGRMNTEAFF.

This clone was recorded a few times. V and J are TRBV7-9 and TRBJ2-1, with 9 bases that match TRBD2. Germline loops: CDR1 SEHNR, CDR2 FQNEAQ (reference sequence). The CDR3 totals 14 residues. Trimming cost V 5 bases and J 6 bases; bases outside gene matches: 5. The CDR3 reads CASSHSGSGNEQFF. CDR3 DNA sequence: TGTGCCAGCAGCCATAGCGGGAGCGGCAATGAGCAGTTCTTC.

This chain links TRBV27 with TRBJ2-3; possibly TRBD1 for D (5 bases). V was cut by 9 bases and J by 4 bases, with 14 bases left in between. This CDR3 comprises 13 residues. Germline V CDR1 and CDR2: MNHEY, SMNVEV (reference sequence). Here the CDR3 DNA reads TGTGCCAGTTTTAAGGGGTATCCAGATACGCAGTATTTT. It is translated as CASFKGYPDTQYF.

This clone was picked up a small number of times. This same CDR3 is encoded by further DNA sequences in the sample. The gene calls are TRBV27 and TRBJ2-7, with D possibly matching TRBD2 (6 bases). V was clipped by 5 bases and J by 4 bases, with 15 bases between them. Germline V gives CDR1 MNHEY, CDR2 SMNVEV (reference sequence). The CDR3 sequence is 14 residues long. The CDR3 sequence: CASSPLPGAYEQYF. CDR3 DNA sequence: TGTGCCAGCAGTCCCCTTCCGGGAGCTTACGAGCAGTACTTC.

DNA for the CDR3: TGTGCCAGCAGACTAGGGGGCACATACGAGCAGTACTTC. It specifies CASRLGGTYEQYF. This sequence joins TRBV27 and TRBJ2-7; 7 positions agree with TRBD1. Unmatched junction bases numbered 6, after V lost 6 bases and J lost 4 bases. Germline-derived CDR1 and CDR2 are MNHEY and SMNVEV (reference sequence). The CDR3 loop spans 13 amino acids.

V is TRBV6-1 and J is TRBJ2-1, with 11 bases matching TRBD1. Germline values: CDR1 MNHNS, CDR2 SASEGT. The CDR3 is made up of 15 amino acids. V gave up 6 bases and J gave up 4 bases; unmatched junction bases: 5. The DNA of the CDR3 is TGTGCCAGCAGGCCCGGGACAGGGGGTTACAATGAGCAGTTCTTC. Residues: CASRPGTGGYNEQFF.

In DNA form, the CDR3 reads TGTGCCAGTCGGCGAGCGGGCTCGAACACCGGGGAGCTGTTTTTT. Its protein is CASRRAGSNTGELFF. J is TRBJ2-2 and V is TRBV6-1; D perhaps matches TRBD2 (6 bases). CDR1 and CDR2 from the germline V gene are MNHNS and SASEGT. This CDR3 is built from 15 residues. The V end was cut by 9 bases, the J end by 0 bases, with 14 bases between.

This clone has just a few counts. The V call is TRBV6-5, the J call TRBJ2-3; no clear D. CDR3 length: 15 residues. V lost 3 bases and J lost 0, with 10 bases in between. Germline values: CDR1 MNHEY, CDR2 SVGAGI. As DNA, the CDR3 is TGTGCCAGCAGTTATAGCTCCTATAGCACAGATACGCAGTATTTT. Protein product: CASSYSSYSTDTQYF.

Here the CDR3 reads CASSLAGQGNAPLHF. DNA for the CDR3: TGTGCCAGCAGCTTGGCCGGACAGGGAAATGCGCCCCTCCACTTT. This rearrangement joins TRBV5-4 to TRBJ1-6, with 8 bases fitting TRBD1. CDR1 SGHNT and CDR2 YYREEE come from the germline V gene (reference sequence). This CDR3 is built from 15 residues. With V trimmed by 0 bases and J by 13 bases, 9 bases remained unmatched.

The chain carries TRBV11-2 and TRBJ1-2, with D possibly TRBD1 on 5 matching bases. V lost 3 bases and J 3 bases, leaving 11 bases between the germline ends. CDR3 length: 14 residues. Per the germline V gene, CDR1 is SGHAT and CDR2 is FQNNGV. CDR3 loop: CASSLGRDYYGYTF. CDR3 coding DNA: TGTGCCAGCAGCTTGGGCAGGGATTACTATGGCTACACCTTC.

The CDR3 region is CASSPEGRGLAPSYNEQFF. CDR3 DNA sequence: TGTGCCAGCAGCCCAGAGGGGCGGGGACTAGCCCCCTCCTACAATGAGCAGTTCTTC. The chain carries TRBV7-9 and TRBJ2-1; 9 bases are shared with TRBD2. This CDR3 has 19 residues. Germline lookup yields CDR1 SEHNR and CDR2 FQNEAQ (reference sequence). Trimming removed 5 bases from V and 0 bases from J; junction bases left unmatched: 14.